The T cell receptor beta chain described here comes from a study of OX40 agonist ivuxolimab in advanced cancers. About the investigation overall: Ivuxolimab was an agonistic, fully human IgG2 monoclonal antibody directed against OX40 (CD134), a costimulatory receptor. Intravenous ivuxolimab was administered to patients every 2 weeks at six dose levels: 0.01, 0.1, 0.3, 1.5, 3 and 10 mg/kg. Of the roughly 51 dose-escalation patients, hepatocellular carcinoma was present in approximately 20, melanoma in approximately 15, renal cell carcinoma in 9 and head and neck cancer in 9. In the dose-escalation cohort, approximately 82% of patients were male, and the mean age was approximately 60 years, with a range of about 23 to 85. Patients were allowed to have had prior anti-PD-1, anti-PD-L1 or anti-CTLA-4 therapy, and less than 45% of the dose-escalation patients had previously received checkpoint inhibitors. Partial responses were achieved by three dose-escalation patients, of whom one had hepatocellular carcinoma and two had cutaneous melanoma. Peripheral TCRbeta sequencing aimed to test whether ivuxolimab altered TCR sequence diversity and caused clonal T-cell expansion. The paper covers the monotherapy dose-escalation part of the phase I ivuxolimab trial, which included N of about 50 patients. The research as a whole found: After ivuxolimab, expanded clones were on average more numerous among CD8+ T cells than among CD4+ T cells. In the 0.1-3.0 mg/kg groups, partial responders were among the patients with the lowest normalized peripheral clonal expansion, particularly in CD8+ T cells. Clonal expansion of both CD4+ and CD8+ blood T cells was observed from baseline to week 6 at doses 0.1 to 3.0 mg/kg. Antigen specificity was not determined for the clonally expanded peripheral T cells. Low levels of normalized T-cell clonal expansion were also seen in some patients who did not respond.

The trial excluded patients who had a history of autoimmune disease or were on systemic immunosuppression. In every dose cohort, peripheral blood was drawn for TCR sequencing at baseline, cycle 4 day 1, and cycle 7 day 1. The samples were taken from a phase I, first-in-human, multicenter, open-label dose-escalation trial of ivuxolimab. Adults with locally advanced or metastatic head and neck squamous cell, hepatocellular, melanoma or renal cell carcinoma were enrolled in the trial. Before TCR sequencing, CD4+ T cells and CD8+ T cells from peripheral blood were sorted into separate populations. From a lookup of the germline V gene, CDR1 and CDR2 are MDHEN and SYDVKM. Spanning cysteine to phenylalanine, the CDR3 consists of 12 amino acids. The read is trimmed to its CDR3 DNA, 36 bases read in frame from base 1. To sequence the TCRbeta CDR3 region, genomic DNA was isolated from the sorted cells. The immunoSEQ Assay was used for sequencing of TCRbeta CDR3 regions. TCRdb took over this immuneACCESS table, retaining in-frame rearrangements with V and J assigned. Such tables are incomplete; in checked studies, under half of the missing clones stem from an unresolved V gene, and the remainder is unexplained. This sample lists tens of thousands of clones; roughly nine tenths were detected once. Roughly 2.4% of the sample comes from the top ten.

Of note for this clone: Its antigen has not been determined. No quality values exist for individual bases; no much larger clone is one base distant.

The chain is encoded by TRBV28 joined to TRBJ2-5, with TRBD2 tentatively as D gene (7 bases match). With the DNA end fitting TRBJ2-7 better, the J assignment may be wrong. The TCR was taken from an adult with an advanced solid tumor such as melanoma, head and neck, liver or kidney cancer. The sequences come from CD4+ or CD8+ T cells sorted from blood, collected in a trial of the OX40 agonist ivuxolimab. The CDR3 corresponds to CASSSGGREQYF. In nucleotides, the sequence is TGTGCCAGCAGCTCCGGGGGGCGCGAGCAGTACTTC.